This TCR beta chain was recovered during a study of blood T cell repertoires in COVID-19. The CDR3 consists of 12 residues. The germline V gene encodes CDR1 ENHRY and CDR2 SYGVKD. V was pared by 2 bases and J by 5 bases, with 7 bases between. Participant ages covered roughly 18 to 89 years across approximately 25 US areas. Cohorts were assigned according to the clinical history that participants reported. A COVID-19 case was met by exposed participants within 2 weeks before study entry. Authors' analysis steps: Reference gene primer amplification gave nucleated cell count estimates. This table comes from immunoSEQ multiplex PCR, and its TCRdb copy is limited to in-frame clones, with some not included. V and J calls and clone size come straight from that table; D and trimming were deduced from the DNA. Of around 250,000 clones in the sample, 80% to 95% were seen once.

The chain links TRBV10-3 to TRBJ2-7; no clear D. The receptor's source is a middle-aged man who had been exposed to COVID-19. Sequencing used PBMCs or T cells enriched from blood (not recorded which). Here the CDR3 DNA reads TGTGCCATCAGTGAGAGACGGGACGAGCAGTACTTC. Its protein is CAISERRDEQYF.